The subject of this entry is one T cell receptor (beta chain). Its target is unknown. The method was immunoSEQ multiplex PCR; TCRdb's version includes in-frame clones alone and lacks a portion of them. The repertoire includes over 50,000 clones, 70% to 90% of them detected once, and over 7.5% sits in the top ten. The data derive from a study of PD-1 blockade in classical Hodgkin lymphoma. Study-level points and caveats: CD4+ TCR diversity climbed significantly by C4D1, unlike CD8+ TCR diversity. Patients with a complete response exhibited baseline diversity comparable to newly diagnosed patients. Some patients began nivolumab under 1 year after ASCT. These patients were excluded from later analyses. A reduction in baseline TCR diversity was reportedly seen in newly diagnosed patients relative to healthy donors.

Described time point: cycle 4 day 1 (C4D1), after more than five weeks of nivolumab. Every patient was affected by relapse after autologous stem cell transplantation, while exposure to brentuximab vedotin was not uniform. Germline V gene sequence: CDR1 SGHRS, CDR2 YFSETQ. The V end lost 1 base, the J end lost 2 bases, and 13 bases lay between the germline ends. The CDR3 runs 16 residues. V and J are TRBV5-1 and TRBJ2-1; D possibly matches TRBD1 or TRBD2 (6 bases each). The clonotype comes from a human donor with classical Hodgkin lymphoma. The material sequenced was peripheral blood mononuclear cells (PBMCs), taken before the fourth cycle of nivolumab. The CDR3 loop is CASSLIPGATYNEQFF. CDR3 DNA: TGCGCCAGCAGCTTGATCCCGGGGGCGACCTACAATGAGCAGTTCTTC. Using reference TRBV5-1 and TRBJ2-1 for the parts outside the CDR3, the full variable domain is KAGVTQTPRYLIKTRGQQVTLSCSPISGHRSVSWYQQTPGQGLQFLFEYFSETQRNKGNFPGRFSGRQFSNSRSEMNVSTLELGDSALYLCASSLIPGATYNEQFFGPGTRLTVL.